This T cell receptor (beta chain) was found in a study of T cell responses to AZD1222 COVID-19 vaccine. Study summary: It was second doses at about 4 or about 12 weeks that were pooled. Points from the study as a whole: Nearly half of spike-specific TCRs reportedly target variant regions that are unmutated in the B.1.351 and B.1.1.7 variants. In a largely white British group with more females than males, clonal diversity was possibly underestimated. Seropositive status at baseline applied to only a handful of AZD1222 recipients.

A note on this clone: Antigen unknown.

Germline CDR1 and CDR2: MNHEY and SVGAGI. The junction had 12 bases not matched to a gene; V was cut back by 6 bases and J by 8 bases. This CDR3 comprises 14 residues. Repertoires were generated with immunoSEQ multiplex PCR, while TCRdb's copy carries only in-frame clones and drops some. The table lists approximately 160,000 clones, over 75% of them singletons. The TCR was taken from an adult in good health. Sequenced here: peripheral blood, sampled on day 0 of AZD1222 vaccination. This rearrangement joins TRBV6-5 to TRBJ1-2; TRBD1 matches at 7 bases. The CDR3 region has the DNA TGTGCCAGCAGCGAGGGGGCAAGGCGGGAGGGCTACACCTTC. This translates into CASSEGARREGYTF.